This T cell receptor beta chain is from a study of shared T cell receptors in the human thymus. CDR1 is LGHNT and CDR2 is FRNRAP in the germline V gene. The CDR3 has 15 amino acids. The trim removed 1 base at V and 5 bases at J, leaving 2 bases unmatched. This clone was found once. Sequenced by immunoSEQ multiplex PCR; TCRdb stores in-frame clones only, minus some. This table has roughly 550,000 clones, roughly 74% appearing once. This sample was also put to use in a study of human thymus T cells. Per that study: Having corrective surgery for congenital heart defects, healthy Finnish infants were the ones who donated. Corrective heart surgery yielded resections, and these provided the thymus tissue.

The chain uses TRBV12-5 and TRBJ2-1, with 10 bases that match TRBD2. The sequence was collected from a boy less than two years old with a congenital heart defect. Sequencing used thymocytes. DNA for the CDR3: TGTGCTAGTGGTTTGGGGACTAGCGGAGACAATGAGCAGTTCTTC. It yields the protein CASGLGTSGDNEQFF.